Listed below are T cell receptor beta chains from one sample, sequenced in a study of T cell changes during pregnancy in multiple sclerosis. The data were produced by immunoSEQ multiplex PCR, yet TCRdb's version contains in-frame clones alone and is incomplete. The data hold roughly 38,000 clones, with 75% to 95% observed a single time. Here the sequenced sample was CD4+ T cells from peripheral blood mononuclear cells, taken after pregnancy. The receptors originated from a female donor in good health, enrolled as a control in a pregnancy study. Both conserved end residues are part of each CDR3. The order of the fields is V gene, J gene, D gene, CDR3 protein. A D gene is named only where the DNA matches it firmly.

V: TRBV5-1
J: TRBJ2-7
D: -
CDR3: CASSQGAVEQYF

V: TRBV28
J: TRBJ2-2
D: -
CDR3: CASRKLRIANTGELFF

V: TRBV10-3
J: TRBJ1-2
D: TRBD1
CDR3: CAISDPTTGREYGYTF

V: TRBV18
J: TRBJ2-6
D: TRBD1
CDR3: CASSTGGSTGANVLTF

V: TRBV29-1
J: TRBJ2-3
D: -
CDR3: CSVDRGDSTDTQYF

V: TRBV4-2
J: TRBJ1-4
D: -
CDR3: CASSQVGHNEKLFF

V: TRBV2
J: TRBJ1-1
D: -
CDR3: CASSGLRGNTEAFF

V: TRBV11-2
J: TRBJ1-5
D: TRBD1
CDR3: CASSLGTGEGNQPQHF

V: TRBV10-3
J: TRBJ2-7
D: -
CDR3: CAISELGSRRDF

V: TRBV2
J: TRBJ2-1
D: TRBD1
CDR3: CASGTLQGSGEQFF

V: TRBV9
J: TRBJ2-3
D: TRBD2
CDR3: CASSVGGTTPDTQYF

V: TRBV5-1
J: TRBJ1-6
D: -
CDR3: CASSLDPTGINSPLHF

V: TRBV7-2
J: TRBJ2-3
D: TRBD1
CDR3: CASSLMAGQGRSLPYF

V: TRBV28
J: TRBJ1-1
D: TRBD1
CDR3: CASNSNTGGEAFF

V: TRBV15
J: TRBJ2-7
D: TRBD1
CDR3: CATGYRGYPSEQYF

V: TRBV30
J: TRBJ1-4
D: -
CDR3: CAFEGGWEKLFF

V: TRBV7-9
J: TRBJ2-4
D: -
CDR3: CASSLGAVKNIQYF

V: TRBV5-6
J: TRBJ1-2
D: -
CDR3: CASSARQRLNYGYTF

V: TRBV18
J: TRBJ1-1
D: TRBD1
CDR3: CASSPQGQVNTEAFF

V: TRBV5-1
J: TRBJ1-1
D: -
CDR3: CASSLRAGMNTEAFF

V: TRBV5-4
J: TRBJ2-7
D: TRBD1
CDR3: CASSPGPGTGGNSYEQYF

V: TRBV28
J: TRBJ1-4
D: -
CDR3: CASSQRVEKLFF

V: TRBV5-1
J: TRBJ2-1
D: TRBD2
CDR3: CASSLGLAGAYNEQFF

V: TRBV10-3
J: TRBJ1-2
D: TRBD1
CDR3: CAIRSYRGGYGYTF

V: TRBV7-2
J: TRBJ2-7
D: TRBD2
CDR3: CASSLGLAGGPYEQYF